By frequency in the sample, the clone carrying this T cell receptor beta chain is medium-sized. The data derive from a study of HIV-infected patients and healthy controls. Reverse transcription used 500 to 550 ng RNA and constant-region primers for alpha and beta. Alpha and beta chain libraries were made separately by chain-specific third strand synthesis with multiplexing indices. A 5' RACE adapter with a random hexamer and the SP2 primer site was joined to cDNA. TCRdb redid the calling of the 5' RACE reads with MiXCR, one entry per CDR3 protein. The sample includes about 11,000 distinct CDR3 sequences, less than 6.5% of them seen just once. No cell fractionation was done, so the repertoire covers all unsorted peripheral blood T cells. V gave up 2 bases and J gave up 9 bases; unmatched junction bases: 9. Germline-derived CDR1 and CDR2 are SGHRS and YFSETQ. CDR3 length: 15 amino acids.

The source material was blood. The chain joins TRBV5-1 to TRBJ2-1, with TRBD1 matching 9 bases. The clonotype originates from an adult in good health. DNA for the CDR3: TGCGCCAGCAGCTTTAGTTCCTCGGGACAGGGTGAGCAGTTCTTC. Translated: CASSFSSSGQGEQFF.